This TCR beta chain emerged from a study of blood T cell repertoires in COVID-19. Background on the study: Whether acute or convalescent, the COVID-19 samples came from the United States, Italy and Spain. Nucleic acid was either cDNA or gDNA, and it came from T cells, B-cell-depleted T cells, or PBMCs.

CDR3 size: 15 residues. Germline trimming cut 4 bases from V and 5 bases from J; bases unmatched to any gene: 11. CDR1 SGHRS and CDR2 YFSETQ come from the germline V gene. In the authors' methods: Amplification of reference gene primers provided the estimated nucleated cell counts. Sequencing was performed with immunoSEQ multiplex PCR; in TCRdb, only in-frame clones are kept and a portion is missing. Clone size and V and J calls were adopted from that table, with D and trimming inferred from the DNA. This sample has 200,000 to 300,000 clones, with 70% to 90% found just once. This sequence was found in a man younger than 35 with active or convalescent COVID-19. This chain joins TRBV5-1 and TRBJ1-1, with 7 nucleotides matching TRBD1. The sequencing sample was made of peripheral blood. CDR3 loop: CASSIDPGGRTEAFF. CDR3 coding DNA: TGCGCCAGCAGCATTGATCCAGGGGGAAGGACTGAAGCTTTCTTT.